This T cell receptor (beta chain) emerged from a study of shared clonotypes between healthy human individuals. At the level of the study: The people who gave samples were two women and three men aged 18 to 49. CD4 naive and memory got three plates each, CD8 naive two, CD8 memory one.

Assay used: immunoSEQ multiplex PCR; TCRdb lists only in-frame clones, some missing. Among some 2.3 million clones listed, 85% to 95% were seen once. Sequenced input: naive CD4+ T cells from PBMCs. Regarding subset: CD45RA+ positively selected. The source is a man between 18 and 35 years old in good health. Some clones in this sample may be carry-over from other donors' samples.

CDR3 amino acids: CASEGRDGATDTQYF. CDR3 in DNA: TGTGCCAGTGAGGGTAGAGACGGGGCCACAGATACGCAGTATTTT. V usage is TRBV19 and J usage is TRBJ2-3; D may correspond to TRBD1 or TRBD2 (5 bases each). Germline values: CDR1 LNHDA, CDR2 SQIVND (reference sequence). The CDR3 has 15 amino acids. Trimming cost V 8 bases and J 2 bases, with 17 bases left between them. Variable domain in full (rest from reference TRBV19 and TRBJ2-3): DGGITQSPKYLFRKEGQNVTLSCEQNLNHDAMYWYRQDPGQGLRLIYYSQIVNDFQKGDIAEGYSVSREKKESFPLTVTSAQKNPTAFYLCASEGRDGATDTQYFGPGTRLTVL.